This T cell receptor beta chain was sequenced during a study of blood T cell repertoires in COVID-19. Across the whole study: Sources were T cells, B-cell-depleted T cells, or PBMCs; the material itself was cDNA or gDNA.

Libraries were prepared by immunoSEQ multiplex PCR; TCRdb keeps only in-frame clonotypes and omits some of them. Of around 200,000 clones listed, less than 80% were seen once; the top ten hold roughly 12%. Trimming removed 5 bases from V and 1 base from J; junction bases left unmatched: 9. The CDR3 is made up of 17 amino acids. Germline V gene data show CDR1 as MDHEN and CDR2 as SYDVKM. This clone has just one count. The sample consisted of peripheral blood. The chain employs TRBV28 and TRBJ2-5, with 11 positions matching TRBD2. The origin of this receptor is a woman aged 45-65 years with acute or convalescent COVID-19. Written as DNA, the CDR3 is TGTGCCAGCAGTACTATTAGACTAGCGGGATCCCAAGAGACCCAGTACTTC. Protein sequence: CASSTIRLAGSQETQYF. Supplemented by reference TRBV28 and TRBJ2-5, the full variable domain reads DVKVTQSSRYLVKRTGEKVFLECVQDMDHENMFWYRQDPGLGLRLIYFSYDVKMKEKGDIPEGYSVSREKKERFSLILESASTNQTSMYLCASSTIRLAGSQETQYFGPGTRLLVL.